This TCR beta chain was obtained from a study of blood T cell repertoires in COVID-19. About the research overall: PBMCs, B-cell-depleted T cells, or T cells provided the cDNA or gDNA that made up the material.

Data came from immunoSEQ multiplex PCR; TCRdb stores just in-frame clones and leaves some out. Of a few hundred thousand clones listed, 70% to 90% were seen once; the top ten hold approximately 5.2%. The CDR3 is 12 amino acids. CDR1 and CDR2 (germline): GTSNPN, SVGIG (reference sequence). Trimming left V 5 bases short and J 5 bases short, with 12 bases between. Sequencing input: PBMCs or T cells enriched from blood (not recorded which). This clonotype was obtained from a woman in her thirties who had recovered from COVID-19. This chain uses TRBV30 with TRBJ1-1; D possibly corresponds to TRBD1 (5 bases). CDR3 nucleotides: TGTGCCTGGGATCAGGGTGGGACTGAAGCTTTCTTT. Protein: CAWDQGGTEAFF.